This entry lists 17 T cell receptor beta chains sequenced from one sample in a study of shared clonotypes between healthy human individuals. Assay used: immunoSEQ multiplex PCR; TCRdb lists only in-frame clones, some missing. The sample lists about 2 million clones, 90% to 95% occurring once. Sequencing was performed on naive CD4+ T cells sorted from blood. Subset in this sample: CD45RA+ positively selected. The receptors were sampled from a man between 18 and 29 years old in good health.

This clone appeared once. The chain is built from TRBV28 and TRBJ1-2; 7 bases fit TRBD1. This CDR3 spans 14 amino acids. V was clipped by 5 bases and J by 6 bases; unmatched bases: 9. Germline V gene sequence: CDR1 MDHEN, CDR2 SYDVKM. CDR3 loop: CASSLMDRSNGYTF. DNA for the CDR3: TGTGCCAGCAGTCTCATGGACAGGTCCAATGGCTACACCTTC.

The chain employs TRBV15 and TRBJ1-2; 7 nucleotides align to TRBD1. This CDR3 contains 15 residues. With 3 bases clipped from V and 5 bases from J, the junction kept 9 bases outside the gene matches. The germline V gene has CDR1 LNHNV and CDR2 YYDKDF (reference sequence). CDR3 in DNA: TGTGCCACCAGCAGGTGGGGACAGAACGGGTATGGCTACACCTTC. Amino acids: CATSRWGQNGYGYTF.

The V call is TRBV15, the J call TRBJ1-5, with a tentative D call TRBD1 (5 bases). The CDR3 covers 13 residues. Trimming removed 0 bases at V and 9 bases at J, with 9 bases between. Germline-derived CDR1 and CDR2 are LNHNV and YYDKDF (reference sequence). For the CDR3, the DNA is TGTGCCACCAGCAGAGAGGGACTACTGCCCCAGCATTTT. It encodes CATSREGLLPQHF.

CDR3 in DNA: TGTGCCAGCAGCTTAATTGGGGCGAACACTGAAGCTTTCTTT. It encodes CASSLIGANTEAFF. This chain uses TRBV11-1 with TRBJ1-1; TRBD1 might be the D (5 bases). The germline V gene has CDR1 SGHAT and CDR2 FQDESV (reference sequence). Trimming removed 2 bases from V and 1 base from J, with 8 bases in between. This CDR3 comprises 14 residues.

With respect to this clone: At one boundary the junction diverges from the germline segment, which might be a read error. V usage is TRBV7-7 and J usage is TRBJ2-5, with D tentatively TRBD1 (6 bases). Per the germline V gene, CDR1 is SSHAT and CDR2 is FNYEAQ (reference sequence). CDR3 length: 15 residues. The CDR3 sequence is CASSSGTPGQETQHF. In DNA, the CDR3 is TGTGCTAGCAGCTCCGGGACACCTGGACAAGAGACCCAGCACTTC.

This chain links TRBV7-2 with TRBJ2-2; D is possibly TRBD1 (6 bases). The CDR3 is 15 residues long. V lost 1 base, J lost 2 bases, and 8 bases lay in between. In germline, CDR1 is SGHTA, CDR2 FQGNSA. The CDR3 here is CASSLGRGNTGELFF. The DNA of the CDR3 is TGTGCCAGCAGCTTAGGCAGGGGAAACACCGGGGAGCTGTTTTTT.

The chain has TRBV6-6 and TRBJ1-2; 8 bases align to TRBD1. The CDR3 runs to 13 residues. V trimming: 7 bases; J trimming: 5 bases; junction bases outside the gene matches: 6. Germline CDR1 and CDR2: MNHNY and SVGAGI (reference sequence). CDR3: CASTPDRGYGYTF. The CDR3 nucleotides read TGTGCCAGCACACCCGACAGGGGTTATGGCTACACCTTC.

The chain combines TRBV7-6 with TRBJ2-1, with D unclear. The CDR3 loop spans 14 amino acids. Trimming removed 3 bases from V and 0 bases from J, with 6 bases in between. Germline assignment: CDR1 SGHVS and CDR2 FNYEAQ. This CDR3 reads CASSFSSSYNEQFF. Written as DNA, the CDR3 is TGTGCCAGCAGCTTCAGCAGCTCCTACAATGAGCAGTTCTTC.

V usage is TRBV7-2 and J usage is TRBJ2-3; 9 nucleotides agree with TRBD2. After removal of 5 bases from V and 2 bases from J, the junction contained 5 bases not matched to a gene. In germline, CDR1 is SGHTA, CDR2 FQGNSA. This CDR3 comprises 15 residues. CDR3 sequence reads: CASSASGTYTDTQYF. The DNA for the CDR3 is TGTGCCAGCAGCGCTAGCGGGACCTACACAGATACGCAGTATTTT.

The chain is built from TRBV9 and TRBJ1-1; a possible D gene is TRBD1 (6 bases). Looked up from germline, CDR1 is SGDLS and CDR2 is YYNGEE. The CDR3 has 14 amino acids. The V and J ends lost 4 bases and 0 bases respectively, with 10 bases between them. The CDR3 spells CASSPHRVNTEAFF. The CDR3 coding sequence is TGTGCCAGCAGCCCTCACAGGGTGAACACTGAAGCTTTCTTT. Supplemented by reference TRBV9 and TRBJ1-1, the full variable domain reads DSGVTQTPKHLITATGQRVTLRCSPRSGDLSVYWYQQSLDQGLQFLIQYYNGEERAKGNILERFSAQQFPDLHSELNLSSLELGDSALYFCASSPHRVNTEAFFGQGTRLTVV.

In regard to this clone: Other DNA sequences within the sample encode an identical CDR3. The CDR3 protein is CAWSVSGSYEQYF. CDR3 DNA sequence: TGTGCCTGGAGTGTATCGGGCTCCTACGAGCAGTACTTC. The genes are TRBV30 and TRBJ2-7; D gene uncertain. Germline V lookup: CDR1 GTSNPN, CDR2 SVGIG (reference sequence). Trimming pared 0 bases from V and 0 bases from J, leaving 6 bases between. The CDR3 has 13 amino acids.

The rearrangement uses TRBV30 and TRBJ2-2, with 7 bases matching TRBD1. Trimming at V came to 4 bases and at J to 9 bases, leaving 8 bases not matched to a gene. CDR1 is GTSNPN and CDR2 is SVGIG in the germline V gene (reference sequence). The CDR3 runs 13 residues. The CDR3 DNA sequence: TGTGCCTGGAACAGGGGCGAGAGCCGGGAGCTGTTTTTT. Encoded protein: CAWNRGESRELFF.

A note on this clone: The CDR3 does not end in the conserved phenylalanine or tryptophan, so this is likely a read error. No DNA is shown, since the ends of the CDR3 on it are uncertain; the CDR3 is the one TCRdb lists. This chain links TRBV23-1 with TRBJ2-6; the table's D call of TRBD2 was not tested on the DNA. TRBV23-1 is recorded as an ORF, its role being uncertain. The CDR3 numbers 14 amino acids, ends counted. The CDR3 spells CASSHVPIRGWGEE.

The chain carries TRBV30 and TRBJ2-3; TRBD1 is a possible D gene (6 bases). Germline V gives CDR1 GTSNPN, CDR2 SVGIG (reference sequence). CDR3 length: 15 amino acids. Trimming removed 4 bases from V and 2 bases from J, with 16 bases in between. The CDR3 sequence: CAWTLFGQITDTQYF. The DNA of the CDR3 is TGTGCCTGGACTCTCTTCGGACAGATCACAGATACGCAGTATTTT. The full variable domain, rest sourced from reference TRBV30 and TRBJ2-3, is SQTIHQWPATLVQPVGSPLSLECTVEGTSNPNLYWYRQAAGRGLQLLFYSVGIGQISSEVPQNLSASRPQDRQFILSSKKLLLSDSGFYLCAWTLFGQITDTQYFGPGTRLTVL.

The chain recombines TRBV15 with TRBJ2-7, with 9 bases aligning to TRBD2. Germline V CDR1 and CDR2: LNHNV, YYDKDF (reference sequence). The junction had 9 bases not matched to a gene; V was cut back by 5 bases and J by 7 bases. The CDR3 consists of 14 residues. The CDR3 loop reads CATSPTGTSREQYF. Here the CDR3 DNA reads TGTGCCACCAGCCCGACCGGGACTAGCCGTGAGCAGTACTTC.

V usage is TRBV6-1 and J usage is TRBJ2-1, with D tentatively TRBD1 (5 bases). The CDR3 has 11 amino acids. Per germline, CDR1 MNHNS and CDR2 SASEGT. Trimming left V 6 bases short and J 6 bases short, with 6 bases between. The CDR3 sequence: CASSRANEQFF. CDR3 DNA sequence: TGTGCCAGCAGCAGGGCCAATGAGCAGTTCTTC.

This rearrangement joins TRBV7-2 to TRBJ1-5; possible D gene TRBD1, 6 bases. Germline V lookup: CDR1 SGHTA, CDR2 FQGNSA. The V gene lost 9 bases and the J gene lost 3 bases, with 12 bases spanning the gap. There are 13 residues in the CDR3. The CDR3, as DNA: TGTGCCAGTAGACAGGAACCCAATCAGCCCCAGCATTTT. This gives the protein CASRQEPNQPQHF.